The rows below give T cell receptor beta chains drawn from one sample of a study of cytomegalovirus exposure and HLA in healthy donors. TCRdb keeps only in-frame clones here, not all; method: immunoSEQ multiplex PCR. The table records approximately 93,000 clones, around three quarters of them present only once. The material sequenced was PBMCs. All receptors derive from a male donor in good health and CMV-seropositive. The CDR3 runs from the conserved cysteine through the conserved F or W. Fields, in order: D gene, V gene, J gene, clone size, CDR3 protein, CDR3 DNA. The D gene is left open where the match is weak. Not all rows give a size; the values are once, few, many and, for expanded clones, a class.

>TRBD1|TRBV30|TRBJ1-5|NA
CAWSIQGQLNQPQHF
TGTGCCTGGAGTATACAGGGACAGCTCAATCAGCCCCAGCATTTT
>TRBD1|TRBV4-3|TRBJ1-4|NA
CASSWGAGGTNEKLFF
TGCGCCAGCAGCTGGGGGGCAGGGGGCACTAATGAAAAACTGTTTTTT
>NA|TRBV5-6|TRBJ2-2|NA
CASSFSGIANTGELFF
TGTGCCAGCAGCTTTTCAGGGATTGCGAACACCGGGGAGCTGTTTTTT
>NA|TRBV7-9|TRBJ2-2|NA
CATLPGTGELFF
TGTGCCACCCTACCGGGCACCGGGGAGCTGTTTTTT
>NA|TRBV15|TRBJ2-2|NA
CATSGGLSGELFF
TGTGCCACCAGCGGCGGACTCTCCGGGGAGCTGTTTTTT
>TRBD2|TRBV4-1|TRBJ2-1|NA
CASSQRGGGNNEQFF
TGCGCCAGCAGCCAACGCGGGGGGGGCAACAATGAGCAGTTCTTC
>TRBD2|TRBV30|TRBJ2-7|NA
CAWSLAGGRSYEQYF
TGTGCCTGGAGTTTAGCGGGGGGGCGATCCTACGAGCAGTACTTC
>TRBD2|TRBV7-2|TRBJ2-3|NA
CASSLEMRGVTDTQYF
TGTGCCAGCAGCTTAGAGATGCGGGGGGTCACAGATACGCAGTATTTT
>NA|TRBV5-6|TRBJ1-2|NA
CASSFGSNYGYTF
TGTGCCAGCAGCTTCGGTTCTAACTATGGCTACACCTTC
>NA|TRBV5-4|TRBJ1-4|NA
CATQIGEGGLFF
TGTGCCACCCAAATCGGGGAAGGGGGACTGTTTTTT
>TRBD2|TRBV5-4|TRBJ2-3|NA
CASSLVGGGATGDTQYF
TGTGCCAGCAGCTTGGTCGGCGGGGGGGCTACCGGAGATACGCAGTATTTT
>NA|TRBV7-6|TRBJ2-7|NA
CASSRTGSYEQYF
TGTGCCAGCAGCCGAACAGGGTCCTACGAGCAGTACTTC
>NA|TRBV27|TRBJ1-1|NA
CASGVNRDKNTEAFF
TGTGCCAGCGGGGTTAACCGGGACAAGAACACTGAAGCTTTCTTT
>NA|TRBV9|TRBJ2-5|NA
CASSVGAKQETQYF
TGTGCCAGCAGCGTAGGAGCCAAGCAAGAGACCCAGTACTTC
>TRBD1|TRBV13|TRBJ1-5|NA
CASSSGTGGVQPQHF
TGTGCCAGCAGCTCCGGGACAGGGGGCGTTCAGCCCCAGCATTTT
>TRBD1|TRBV9|TRBJ2-1|NA
CASSASLRRGQGYYNEQFF
TGTGCCAGCAGCGCATCCCTCCGACGAGGACAGGGTTACTACAATGAGCAGTTCTTC
>TRBD1|TRBV12-5|TRBJ2-7|once
CASGPGQSYEQYF
TGTGCTAGTGGTCCGGGACAGTCCTACGAGCAGTACTTC
>TRBD1|TRBV4-3|TRBJ1-4|NA
CASSQRTTGGYEKLFF
TGCGCCAGCAGCCAACGCACGACAGGGGGATACGAAAAACTGTTTTTT
>TRBD1|TRBV2|TRBJ2-2|NA
CASSPPTGANTGELFF
TGTGCCAGCAGCCCCCCGACAGGGGCCAACACCGGGGAGCTGTTTTTT
>NA|TRBV4-1|TRBJ2-7|once
CASSLTRGAVYEQYF
TGCGCCAGCAGCCTGACTCGGGGGGCGGTATACGAGCAGTACTTC
>TRBD1|TRBV5-1|TRBJ2-1|NA
CASSFTGGGNEQFF
TGCGCCAGCAGCTTCACAGGGGGCGGGAATGAGCAGTTCTTC
>TRBD1|TRBV6-6|TRBJ2-7|NA
CASSRDRVSYEQYF
TGTGCCAGCAGTCGGGACAGGGTCTCCTACGAGCAGTACTTC
>TRBD1|TRBV5-1|TRBJ1-1|NA
CASSFTGGGNEAFF
TGCGCCAGCAGCTTTACAGGGGGAGGGAATGAAGCTTTCTTT
>TRBD2|TRBV9|TRBJ2-1|NA
CASSFSGDHYNEQFF
TGTGCCAGCAGTTTCAGCGGGGACCATTACAATGAGCAGTTCTTC
>NA|TRBV15|TRBJ2-7|NA
CATRRAPGVSYEQYF
TGTGCCACCAGGAGAGCACCAGGGGTGTCCTACGAGCAGTACTTC
>NA|TRBV7-7|TRBJ2-5|NA
CASSLEHIQETQYF
TGTGCTAGCAGCTTAGAACACATCCAAGAGACCCAGTACTTC
>NA|TRBV6-5|TRBJ1-1|once
CASSYSVQGITEAFF
TGTGCCAGCAGTTACTCGGTACAGGGTATCACTGAAGCTTTCTTT
>TRBD1|TRBV29-1|TRBJ1-1|NA
CSVQFVGQEKYEAFF
TGCAGCGTGCAATTCGTCGGACAGGAGAAATATGAAGCTTTCTTT
>NA|TRBV6-5|TRBJ1-1|NA
CASSYGAGLNTEAFF
TGTGCCAGCAGTTACGGGGCAGGTTTGAACACTGAAGCTTTCTTT
>NA|TRBV6-1|TRBJ2-7|NA
CSTGQRTYEQYF
TGTTCGACAGGCCAGAGGACCTACGAGCAGTACTTC
>NA|TRBV4-1|TRBJ2-5|NA
CASSHPTIGSFQETQYF
TGCGCCAGCAGCCACCCCACCATCGGGTCTTTCCAAGAGACCCAGTACTTC
>TRBD2|TRBV5-4|TRBJ2-1|NA
CASSEGLAGGRTYNEQFF
TGTGCCAGCAGCGAGGGACTAGCGGGGGGCAGAACCTACAATGAGCAGTTCTTC
>NA|TRBV6-1|TRBJ1-2|NA
CASSEGFYYGYTF
TGTGCCAGCAGTGAAGGTTTCTACTATGGCTACACCTTC
>TRBD2|TRBV7-9|TRBJ2-3|NA
CASSLVAGGTDTQYF
TGTGCCAGCAGCTTAGTGGCGGGGGGCACAGATACGCAGTATTTT
>TRBD1|TRBV7-9|TRBJ1-1|NA
CASSFLDRSNEAFF
TGTGCCAGCAGCTTTCTGGACAGGTCAAATGAAGCTTTCTTT
>NA|TRBV30|TRBJ1-1|NA
CAWSVRGSVTEAFF
TGTGCCTGGAGTGTCAGGGGCTCGGTTACTGAAGCTTTCTTT
>TRBD1|TRBV5-4|TRBJ1-6|NA
CASSSTGTGQSSYNSPLHF
TGTGCCAGCAGCTCGACCGGGACAGGGCAATCCTCCTATAATTCACCCCTCCACTTT
>TRBD1|TRBV4-2|TRBJ1-2|NA
CASSFTPGQGVPNYGYTF
TGTGCCAGCAGCTTCACCCCGGGACAGGGGGTCCCGAACTATGGCTACACCTTC
>TRBD1|TRBV5-6|TRBJ1-3|NA
CASSVTLDRGFSGNTIYF
TGTGCCAGCAGCGTGACCCTGGACAGGGGTTTTTCCGGAAACACCATATATTTT
>NA|TRBV6-5|TRBJ2-5|once
CASSTDSPGETQYF
TGTGCCAGCAGCACAGACAGCCCGGGAGAGACCCAGTACTTC
>NA|TRBV5-1|TRBJ2-7|once
CASSSPTESYEQYF
TGCGCCAGCAGCTCCCCGACGGAGTCCTACGAGCAGTACTTC
>NA|TRBV5-6|TRBJ1-1|NA
CASRMGGNGNTEAFF
TGTGCCAGCAGGATGGGGGGGAATGGGAACACTGAAGCTTTCTTT
>NA|TRBV15|TRBJ2-3|NA
CATSRAASRGTDTQYF
TGTGCCACCAGCAGAGCGGCCAGTCGGGGCACAGATACGCAGTATTTT
>TRBD2|TRBV5-4|TRBJ2-2|NA
CASRSGTKNTGELFF
TGTGCCAGCAGAAGCGGGACCAAGAACACCGGGGAGCTGTTTTTT
>NA|TRBV6-5|TRBJ1-3|NA
CASSYSGDPGDTIYF
TGTGCCAGCAGTTACTCGGGGGACCCAGGGGACACCATATATTTT